A selection of T cell receptor beta chains follows, all from one sample in a study of monozygotic twins with inflammatory bowel disease. From its re-call of the 5' RACE reads, TCRdb lists each CDR3 protein once, without DNA. The table lists about 330,000 distinct CDR3 sequences, with over 2% in the top ten. The sequenced sample was blood. The source of these receptors is a human donor with ulcerative colitis or Crohn's disease, or a healthy co-twin of an affected twin (not recorded which). CDR3s include the opening cysteine and the closing phenylalanine or tryptophan.

V gene: TRBV12-3/TRBV12-4
J gene: TRBJ2-3
CDR3 protein: CASSSSFGDTQYF

V gene: TRBV11-3
J gene: TRBJ2-3
CDR3 protein: CASSLTGGLTDTQYF

V gene: TRBV19
J gene: TRBJ2-2
CDR3 protein: CASSITSSNTGELFF

V gene: TRBV4-2
J gene: TRBJ2-7
CDR3 protein: CASSQRPGLAGGRPEQYF

V gene: TRBV30
J gene: TRBJ2-2
CDR3 protein: CAWSGASTGELFF

V gene: TRBV6-2/TRBV6-3
J gene: TRBJ1-5
CDR3 protein: CASSYPNPDRARPQHF

V gene: TRBV28
J gene: TRBJ2-6
CDR3 protein: CASSLSPFSGANVLTF

V gene: TRBV27
J gene: TRBJ2-1
CDR3 protein: CATTGGRNNEQFF

V gene: TRBV5-1
J gene: TRBJ1-3
CDR3 protein: CASSLGEDGNTIYF

V gene: TRBV20-1
J gene: TRBJ2-7
CDR3 protein: CSARRGRIGGYEQYF

V gene: TRBV28
J gene: TRBJ2-2
CDR3 protein: CASSFGITGELFF

V gene: TRBV12-3/TRBV12-4
J gene: TRBJ2-3
CDR3 protein: CASSRQQGGTQYF

V gene: TRBV21-1
J gene: TRBJ1-5
CDR3 protein: CASSKGGATGVFYQPQHF

V gene: TRBV7-7
J gene: TRBJ1-3
CDR3 protein: CASSPNIGGSGNTIYF

V gene: TRBV28
J gene: TRBJ2-7
CDR3 protein: CASSFPGEQYF

V gene: TRBV30
J gene: TRBJ1-1
CDR3 protein: CAWKGGLGTEAFF

V gene: TRBV3-1
J gene: TRBJ1-4
CDR3 protein: CASSSRGGPNEKLFF

V gene: TRBV9
J gene: TRBJ2-1
CDR3 protein: CASSALHGTSGYNEQFF

V gene: TRBV7-8
J gene: TRBJ1-1
CDR3 protein: CASSYASNTEAFF

V gene: TRBV10-3
J gene: TRBJ1-6
CDR3 protein: CATIRDSSYNSPLHF

V gene: TRBV25-1
J gene: TRBJ2-1
CDR3 protein: CASSDPGTSGKSSYNEQFF

V gene: TRBV11-2
J gene: TRBJ1-1
CDR3 protein: CASSWNRDRPREAFF

V gene: TRBV15
J gene: TRBJ2-1
CDR3 protein: CATSSDVYNEQFF

V gene: TRBV27
J gene: TRBJ2-1
CDR3 protein: CASSPNRYEQFF

V gene: TRBV20-1
J gene: TRBJ2-3
CDR3 protein: CSASGVNTQYF

V gene: TRBV5-8
J gene: TRBJ2-7
CDR3 protein: CASSLGSGRKVEQYF

V gene: TRBV18
J gene: TRBJ1-1
CDR3 protein: CASSPGSKGAFF

V gene: TRBV19
J gene: TRBJ2-5
CDR3 protein: CASGPTVWETQYF

V gene: TRBV20-1
J gene: TRBJ2-2
CDR3 protein: CSARGRTGHTGELFF

V gene: TRBV6-5
J gene: TRBJ1-5
CDR3 protein: CASSYSTHSNQPQHF

V gene: TRBV7-8
J gene: TRBJ1-1
CDR3 protein: CASSLRTDTEAFF

V gene: TRBV5-1
J gene: TRBJ2-1
CDR3 protein: CASSPPTGAYNEQFF

V gene: TRBV23-1
J gene: TRBJ1-5
CDR3 protein: CASSQLGIQPQHF

V gene: TRBV5-1
J gene: TRBJ2-2
CDR3 protein: CASSWGQDLRLSTGELFF

V gene: TRBV6-5
J gene: TRBJ2-3
CDR3 protein: CASRPLRGGTQYF

V gene: TRBV5-1
J gene: TRBJ2-1
CDR3 protein: CASRYGSYNEQFF

V gene: TRBV20-1
J gene: TRBJ1-2
CDR3 protein: CSARDKVEGYGYTF

V gene: TRBV3-1
J gene: TRBJ2-2
CDR3 protein: CASSQARGLADFTGELFF

V gene: TRBV20-1
J gene: TRBJ1-6
CDR3 protein: CSAPAMSSYNSPLHF

V gene: TRBV20-1
J gene: TRBJ2-5
CDR3 protein: CSAARGPRGGETQYF

V gene: TRBV20-1
J gene: TRBJ2-1
CDR3 protein: CSASGVAGDPNEQFF

V gene: TRBV12-3/TRBV12-4
J gene: TRBJ1-1
CDR3 protein: CASSSADSEAFF

V gene: TRBV5-1
J gene: TRBJ2-7
CDR3 protein: CASSSTIRDGEQYF

V gene: TRBV5-1
J gene: TRBJ2-3
CDR3 protein: CASSLSGLSTSTDTQYF

V gene: TRBV11-2
J gene: TRBJ2-1
CDR3 protein: CASSVFGQGVGEQFF

V gene: TRBV20-1
J gene: TRBJ1-4
CDR3 protein: CSASGGLMEKLFF

V gene: TRBV7-2
J gene: TRBJ1-6
CDR3 protein: CASSLVGDYNSPLHF

V gene: TRBV6-6
J gene: TRBJ2-3
CDR3 protein: CASTGGGQGTQYF

V gene: TRBV20-1
J gene: TRBJ2-1
CDR3 protein: CSANGWLLNEQFF

V gene: TRBV3-1
J gene: TRBJ2-1
CDR3 protein: CASSPAGTGGYNEQFF

V gene: TRBV30
J gene: TRBJ1-1
CDR3 protein: CAWSIPGGPGAFF

V gene: TRBV15
J gene: TRBJ2-7
CDR3 protein: CATSRHERESSYEQYF

V gene: TRBV7-2
J gene: TRBJ1-5
CDR3 protein: CASSFYRGLDQPQHF

V gene: TRBV6-6
J gene: TRBJ1-5
CDR3 protein: CASSYNQYNQPQHF

V gene: TRBV28
J gene: TRBJ2-1
CDR3 protein: CASSFGLGQGSSYNEQFF

V gene: TRBV19
J gene: TRBJ2-6
CDR3 protein: CASSMGELTGANVLTF

V gene: TRBV29-1
J gene: TRBJ1-5
CDR3 protein: CSVADSTQGQPQHF

V gene: TRBV5-1
J gene: TRBJ1-1
CDR3 protein: CASSLVLGTEAFF